This T cell receptor beta chain originates from a study of early T cells in non-severe SARS-CoV-2 infection. Study as a whole: Chains were not paired, and sequencing was done on bulk RNA from unsorted whole blood.

Germline V lookup: CDR1 SEHNR, CDR2 FQNEAQ (reference sequence). The V end lost 1 base, the J end lost 3 bases, and 10 bases lay between the germline ends. The CDR3 spans 14 residues. Only a few counts were recorded for this clonotype. The target antigen is unknown. Study-level findings and limits: VDJdb matches were skewed toward anti-spike CD8 T cell responses.

Individually, cDNA molecules had unique molecular identifiers attached to them. TCRdb reanalysed the 5' RACE reads using MiXCR and keeps one entry per CDR3 protein. The table includes about 98,000 distinct CDR3 sequences, 10% to 15% detected once. The source is an adult who was a healthcare worker with PCR-confirmed SARS-CoV-2 infection or an uninfected control (not recorded which). The chain is built from TRBV7-9 and TRBJ2-7; D remains unclear. The source material was whole blood. The chain's CDR3 is CASSLGVASYEQYF. The CDR3, as DNA: TGTGCCAGCAGCTTAGGGGTCGCGAGCTACGAGCAGTACTTC.